This T cell receptor beta chain came from a study of CD4+ T cells in melanoma. Study-level results: CD8+ T cell, macrophage and B cell function reportedly correlated with neoantigen-specific CD4+ T cells. Diverse differentiation states were reported for melanoma neoantigen-specific CD4+ T cells.

Concerning this clone itself: Its antigen remains unidentified.

The method was immunoSEQ multiplex PCR; TCRdb's version includes in-frame clones alone and lacks a portion of them. Found here are some 47,000 clones, 89% of them singletons; the top ten hold 12%. The TCR sequence derives from a human donor with melanoma. Specimen: peripheral blood.

The CDR3, as DNA: TGTGCCAGCAGCCCCGGGTGGAACACTGAAGCTTTCTTT. This gives the protein CASSPGWNTEAFF. This chain connects TRBV7-3 to TRBJ1-1, with no clear D. Between the trimmed V and J ends, which lost 5 bases and 1 base, there was a span of 8 bases. The CDR3 runs 13 residues. The germline gives CDR1 SGHTA, CDR2 FQGTGA.